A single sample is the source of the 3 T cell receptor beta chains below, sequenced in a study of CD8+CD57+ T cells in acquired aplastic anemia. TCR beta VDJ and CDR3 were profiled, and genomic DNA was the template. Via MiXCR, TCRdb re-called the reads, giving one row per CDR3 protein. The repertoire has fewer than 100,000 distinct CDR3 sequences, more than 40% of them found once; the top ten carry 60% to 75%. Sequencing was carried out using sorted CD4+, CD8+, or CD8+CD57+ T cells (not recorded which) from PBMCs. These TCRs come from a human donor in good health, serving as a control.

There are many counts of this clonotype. Written as DNA, the CDR3 is TGTGCCAGCACGGGCCCTAACACTGAAGCTTTCTTT. This encodes CASTGPNTEAFF. The chain joins TRBV2 to TRBJ1-1; D is unresolved. CDR1 is SNHLY, CDR2 FYNNEI, per germline. The CDR3 contains 12 residues. Trimming took off 7 bases at V and 2 bases at J, with 8 bases between the two ends. The full variable domain, rest sourced from reference TRBV2 and TRBJ1-1, is EPEVTQTPSHQVTQMGQEVILRCVPISNHLYFYWYRQILGQKVEFLVSFYNNEISEKSEIFDDQFSVERPDGSNFTLKIRSTKLEDSAMYFCASTGPNTEAFFGQGTRLTVV.

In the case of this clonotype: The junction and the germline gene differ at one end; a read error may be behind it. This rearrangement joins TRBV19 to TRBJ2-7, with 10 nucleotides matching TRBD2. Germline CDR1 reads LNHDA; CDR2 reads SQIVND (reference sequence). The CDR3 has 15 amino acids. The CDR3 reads CASSPGLAVVYEQYF. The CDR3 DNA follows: TGCGCCAGTAGCCCCGGACTAGCGGTAGTCTACGAGCAGTACTTC. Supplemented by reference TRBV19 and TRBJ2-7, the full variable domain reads DGGITQSPKYLFRKEGQNVTLSCEQNLNHDAMYWYRQDPGQGLRLIYYSQIVNDFQKGDIAEGYSVSREKKESFPLTVTSAQKNPTAFYLCASSPGLAVVYEQYFGPGTRLTVT.

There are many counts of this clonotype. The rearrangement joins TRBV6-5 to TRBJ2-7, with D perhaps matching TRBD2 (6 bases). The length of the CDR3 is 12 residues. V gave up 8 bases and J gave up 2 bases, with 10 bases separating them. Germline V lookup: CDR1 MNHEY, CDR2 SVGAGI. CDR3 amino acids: CASGGSPYEQYF. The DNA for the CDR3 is TGTGCCAGCGGGGGGTCTCCCTACGAGCAGTACTTC.